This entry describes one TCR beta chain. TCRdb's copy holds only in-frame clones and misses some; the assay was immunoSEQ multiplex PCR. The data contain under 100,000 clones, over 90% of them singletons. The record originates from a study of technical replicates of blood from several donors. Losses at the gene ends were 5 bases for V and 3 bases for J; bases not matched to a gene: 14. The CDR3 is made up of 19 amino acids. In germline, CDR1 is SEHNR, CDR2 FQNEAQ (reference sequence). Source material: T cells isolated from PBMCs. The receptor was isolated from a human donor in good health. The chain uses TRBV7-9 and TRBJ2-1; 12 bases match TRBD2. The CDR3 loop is CASSPRGLTSGRFYNEQFF. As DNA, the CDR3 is TGTGCCAGCAGCCCGCGGGGGCTGACTAGCGGGAGATTCTACAATGAGCAGTTCTTC.